The TCR beta chain described here comes from a study of blood T cell repertoires in COVID-19. Profiling relied on immunoSEQ multiplex PCR, and the TCRdb table lists in-frame clones only, not all of them. The data contain 160,000 or so clones, approximately 82% of them seen just once; the ten biggest clones take up roughly 9.8%. V was pared by 3 bases and J by 3 bases, with 12 bases between. This CDR3 region has 13 residues. CDR1 and CDR2 (germline): DFQATT, SNEGSKA (reference sequence). Sequenced: peripheral blood. The source of this sequence is a woman aged 45-59 years with acute or convalescent COVID-19. The genes are TRBV20-1 and TRBJ2-7; TRBD2 is a possible D gene (5 bases). CDR3 loop: CSASSAGLYEQYF. The CDR3, as DNA: TGCAGTGCTAGTTCCGCAGGACTCTACGAGCAGTACTTC.